This T cell receptor beta chain appears in the sequencing data of a study of blood T cell repertoires in COVID-19 (dated by TCRdb to the early 2020s). Study-wide context: The collaborator samples originated in the United States, Italy and Spain and spanned the acute and convalescent phases of COVID-19. A de-identified subject ID, COVID-19 status, age in years and sex were almost always included in the sample metadata. Deeply sampled blood TCRbeta repertoires from subjects exposed to, actively infected with, or recovered from COVID-19 were included in the dataset. The prospective study material was composed of cDNA or gDNA derived from T cells, B-cell-depleted T cells, or PBMCs. Where available, HLA class I and class II types were obtained from metadata supplied by the sample provider rather than from assay-based typing. A freely available public database, intended as a resource for researchers studying the immune response to SARS-CoV-2, is where the repertoires were released. Samples came from the ongoing ImmuneRACE study (first 160 participants) plus 1,254 subjects from 6 global collaborators.

What the study reported, not specific to this receptor: Clinical and demographic metadata were provided uncurated, with the amount varying by source and participant.

CDR1 GTSNPN and CDR2 SVGIG were looked up in the germline V gene (reference sequence). V is reduced by 0 bases and J by 2 bases, leaving a spacing of 8 bases between them. CDR3 length: 13 amino acids, cysteine to phenylalanine. CDR3 DNA only is kept here, 39 bases in frame from base 1. In the case of this clone: The target of this receptor is not known. One base away there is no much larger clone; base qualities are not given.

TCRbeta CDR3 regions were amplified from genomic DNA by means of the immunoSEQ Assay, a bias-controlled multiplex PCR. The original methods were these. The number of nucleated cells in each sample was estimated from the amplification of reference gene primers within the assay. To quantify the absolute abundance of each unique TCRbeta CDR3 rearrangement, sequence reads were collapsed and filtered. For each sample, productive Simpson clonality was calculated by taking the square root of Simpson's diversity index across productive rearrangements. TCRdb mirrors the immuneACCESS table, restricted to in-frame sequences. Some clones are absent from its copies; in checked studies, under half trace to an unresolved V gene, and the reason for the others is unknown. Clonal size and the V and J genes are those of that table, whereas D and trimming came from the DNA. Present in this sample are about 140,000 clones, about 80% of which were seen just once. Around 3% of the sample rests with the top ten.

Enrolling through a virtual design, the prospective study's participants ranged in age from roughly 18 to 100 years and lived across about two dozen United States geographic areas. To assign participants to cohorts, the prospective study relied on clinical history that participants themselves reported in a screening survey and a study questionnaire. For ImmuneRACE Cohort 3, a participant was defined as recovered based on two consecutive negative NP/OP PCR tests, clearance by a healthcare professional, or resolution of symptoms. In the prospective study, mobile phlebotomists collected whole blood, serum and a nasopharyngeal or oropharyngeal swab from each participant. Over a roughly 2-month period, participants in the prospective study had the option of providing additional blood draws and questionnaires. Prospective study blood samples were shipped either frozen or at room temperature before DNA extraction.

The chain is encoded by TRBV30 joined to TRBJ2-7; the D gene is not confidently resolved. Sequencing was done on a sample of PBMCs or T cells enriched from blood (not recorded which). This TCR was recovered from a woman in her forties or fifties who had recovered from COVID-19. The DNA sequence is given as TGTGCCTGGAGTGTAGTAGCACCCTACGAGCAGTACTTC. This yields the protein CAWSVVAPYEQYF.